A single sample is the source of the 9 T cell receptor beta chains below, sequenced in a study of T cell responses to AZD1222 COVID-19 vaccine (dated by TCRdb to about 2021). According to the study, the label for this sample's time point signals: baseline before first vaccination. Preparation of the library involved the immunoSEQ multiplex PCR assay. TCRdb obtained this table from immuneACCESS and retained in-frame rearrangements with V and J assigned. These tables miss some clones; where compared with another copy, unresolved V genes account for less than half of the shortfall, and the remainder is unexplained. A total of under 200,000 clones appear in this sample, about 90% of them only once. 1.5% to 2% of the sample is taken by the ten largest. This specimen was peripheral blood, taken on day 0 of AZD1222 vaccination. These receptors were collected from an adult in good health.

The chain is built from TRBV24-1 and TRBJ1-5; 9 bases line up with TRBD1. V was pared by 3 bases and J by 11 bases, with 10 bases of the junction left unmatched. This CDR3 is 15 amino acids long. CDR1 is KGHDR and CDR2 is SFDVKD in the germline V gene. The CDR3 DNA reads TGTGCCACCAGTGATGATACAGGGGGCACAAGGGCCCAGCATTTT. It codes for CATSDDTGGTRAQHF.

The rearrangement links TRBV9 to TRBJ2-6; the match to TRBD1 covers 7 bases. The CDR3 spans 17 residues. Germline assignment: CDR1 SGDLS and CDR2 YYNGEE. The V gene end was trimmed by 1 base and the J gene end by 2 bases; junction bases not matched to a gene: 6. CDR3 in amino acids: CASSVLYRGTGANVLTF. The CDR3 DNA follows: TGTGCCAGCAGCGTACTTTACAGGGGAACTGGGGCCAACGTCCTGACTTTC.

The rearrangement joins TRBV30 to TRBJ1-5; 11 nucleotides line up with TRBD1. The CDR3 extends over 15 amino acids. CDR1 is GTSNPN, CDR2 SVGIG, per germline (reference sequence). Trimming at V came to 0 bases and at J to 6 bases, leaving 4 bases not matched to a gene. The CDR3 is CAWSVGTGGFQPQHF. CDR3 bases: TGTGCCTGGAGTGTAGGGACAGGGGGTTTTCAGCCCCAGCATTTT. The full variable domain, completed using reference TRBV30 and TRBJ1-5, is SQTIHQWPATLVQPVGSPLSLECTVEGTSNPNLYWYRQAAGRGLQLLFYSVGIGQISSEVPQNLSASRPQDRQFILSSKKLLLSDSGFYLCAWSVGTGGFQPQHFGDGTRLSIL.

A few counts support this clone. The chain links TRBV13 to TRBJ1-1; no firm D call. V was shortened by 2 bases and J by 1 base, with 11 bases between the two germline ends. CDR1 is PRHDT and CDR2 is FYEKMQ in the germline V gene (reference sequence). The CDR3 extends over 15 amino acids. The CDR3 bases are TGTGCCAGCAGCTTATTCGGAGATACGAACACTGAAGCTTTCTTT. It encodes CASSLFGDTNTEAFF.

V gene TRBV6-1 combines with J gene TRBJ1-4; D is undetermined. CDR1 is MNHNS, CDR2 SASEGT, per germline. The CDR3 extends over 14 amino acids. V lost 2 bases and J lost 8, with 12 bases in between. In DNA form, the CDR3 reads TGTGCCAGCAGTGAATTCCCAGGTCAGGAAAAACTGTTTTTT. It is translated as CASSEFPGQEKLFF.

This clone showed up just once. The J gene is TRBJ1-1, the V gene TRBV6-5; D perhaps matches TRBD1 (5 bases). The V gene lost 8 bases and the J gene lost 0 bases, with 13 bases spanning the gap. The germline V gene encodes CDR1 MNHEY and CDR2 SVGAGI. The CDR3 has 14 residues. CDR3 in DNA: TGTGCCAGCGGGGCCTTAGCTATGAACACTGAAGCTTTCTTT. Protein product: CASGALAMNTEAFF.

The rearrangement uses TRBV5-4 and TRBJ2-5, with D unresolved. The CDR3 extends over 13 amino acids. Trimming took 4 bases from V and 5 from J, leaving 12 bases between them. CDR1 and CDR2 (germline): SGHNT, YYREEE (reference sequence). CDR3 sequence: CASSTASAETQYF. The DNA for the CDR3 is TGTGCCAGCAGCACCGCCTCGGCGGAGACCCAGTACTTC. Full variable domain (outside the CDR3, taken from reference TRBV5-4 and TRBJ2-5): ETGVTQSPTHLIKTRGQQVTLRCSSQSGHNTVSWYQQALGQGPQFIFQYYREEENGRGNFPPRFSGLQFPNYSSELNVNALELDDSALYLCASSTASAETQYFGPGTRLLVL.

The chain employs TRBV4-1 and TRBJ1-4; D is possibly TRBD1 (5 bases). Germline assignment: CDR1 MGHRA and CDR2 YSYEKL. V lost 2 bases and J lost 8, with 9 bases in between. This CDR3 contains 13 residues. The CDR3 spells CASSQSGGEKLFF. Written as DNA, the CDR3 is TGCGCCAGCAGCCAATCGGGGGGAGAAAAACTGTTTTTT.

CDR3: CASSQVSGAGTGELFF. CDR3 nucleotides: TGTGCCAGCAGCCAAGTATCTGGGGCGGGCACCGGGGAGCTGTTTTTT. The genes are TRBV14 and TRBJ2-2; D is perhaps TRBD1 or TRBD2 (5 bases each). The germline V gene has CDR1 SGHDN and CDR2 FVKESK. Between the trimmed V and J ends, which lost 1 base and 4 bases, there was a span of 13 bases. There are 16 residues in the CDR3.